This paragraph covers one T cell receptor (beta chain) sequence. The antigen remains undetermined. This sample stems from a study of OX40 agonist ivuxolimab in advanced cancers. As for the study in general: Administration of intravenous ivuxolimab to patients occurred every 2 weeks at 0.01 to 10 mg/kg. Prior therapy, whether anti-PD-1, anti-PD-L1 or anti-CTLA-4, was allowed, and 40% had some. At approximately 80% male, the cohort had a mean age of 60 years, ranging from roughly 20 to 79.

Using immunoSEQ multiplex PCR, the repertoire was profiled, and TCRdb retains in-frame clones only, with some absent. This sample carries fewer than 80,000 clones, approximately 86% of them seen once, and the ten largest clones take 2% to 2.5%. General study points: In CD8+ T cells, expanded clones were on average more numerous than in CD4+.

CDR1 LNHDA and CDR2 SQIVND come from the germline V gene (reference sequence). The V end was cut by 1 base, the J end by 2 bases, with 3 bases between. CDR3 length: 13 residues. The TCR sequence derives from an adult with an advanced solid tumor such as melanoma, head and neck, liver or kidney cancer. The chain couples TRBV19 to TRBJ2-1, with D unresolved. Sequences were derived from CD4+ or CD8+ T cells sorted from blood, sampled in a trial of the OX40 agonist ivuxolimab. The CDR3 DNA is TGTGCCAGTAGTATAGGGGCCTACAATGAGCAGTTCTTC. As protein: CASSIGAYNEQFF.